This entry concerns a single TCR beta chain. The CDR3 totals 18 residues. CDR1 is LGHDT, CDR2 YNNKEL, per germline (reference sequence). The J segment lost 5 bases and the V segment lost 4 bases, leaving 16 bases of the junction unmatched. This sample was included in a study of blood T cell repertoires in COVID-19. Study-level information: COVID-19 samples collected from the United States, Italy and Spain covered acute and convalescent phases.

As handled by the study authors: Reference gene primers were amplified, and this amplification served to estimate nucleated cell counts. Measured with immunoSEQ multiplex PCR; TCRdb has only the in-frame clones, and not every one. That table supplies the V and J calls and clone size; D and trimming were determined from the DNA. The sample lists roughly 80,000 clones; almost 90% were seen once. The rearrangement links TRBV3-1 (or the pseudogene TRBV3-2) to TRBJ2-3; TRBD2 matches 9 bases. Sequences were obtained from peripheral blood. This clonotype was obtained from a woman older than 75 with acute or convalescent COVID-19. The CDR3 coding sequence is TGTGCCAGCAGCCCCCCACGGCGGGGGGGCCAGTCACTAGATACGCAGTATTTT. It translates to CASSPPRRGGQSLDTQYF.